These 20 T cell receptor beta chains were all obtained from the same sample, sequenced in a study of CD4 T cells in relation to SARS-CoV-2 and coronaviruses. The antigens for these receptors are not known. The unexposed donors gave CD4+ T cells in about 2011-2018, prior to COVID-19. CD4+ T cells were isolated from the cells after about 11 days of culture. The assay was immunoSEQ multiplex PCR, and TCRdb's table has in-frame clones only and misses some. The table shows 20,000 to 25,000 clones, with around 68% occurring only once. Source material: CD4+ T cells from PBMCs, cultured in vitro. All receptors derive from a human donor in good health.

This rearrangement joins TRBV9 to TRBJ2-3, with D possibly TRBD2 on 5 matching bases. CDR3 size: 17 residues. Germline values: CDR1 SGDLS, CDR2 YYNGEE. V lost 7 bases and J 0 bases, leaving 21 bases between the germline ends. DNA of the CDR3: TGTGCCAGCGGACCATACCACCTTTGGACTAGCACAGATACGCAGTATTTT. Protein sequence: CASGPYHLWTSTDTQYF.

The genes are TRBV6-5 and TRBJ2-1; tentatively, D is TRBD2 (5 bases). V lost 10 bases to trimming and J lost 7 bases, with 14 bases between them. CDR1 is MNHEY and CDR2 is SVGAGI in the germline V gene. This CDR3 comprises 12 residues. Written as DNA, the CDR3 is TGTGCCACCGAGAGGGCTGGTAATGAGCAGTTCTTC. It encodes CATERAGNEQFF.

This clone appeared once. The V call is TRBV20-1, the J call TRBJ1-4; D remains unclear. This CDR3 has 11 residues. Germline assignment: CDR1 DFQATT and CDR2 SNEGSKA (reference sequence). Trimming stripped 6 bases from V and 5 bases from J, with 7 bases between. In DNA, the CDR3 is TGCAGTGCAATACTCAATGAAAAACTGTTTTTT. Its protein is CSAILNEKLFF.

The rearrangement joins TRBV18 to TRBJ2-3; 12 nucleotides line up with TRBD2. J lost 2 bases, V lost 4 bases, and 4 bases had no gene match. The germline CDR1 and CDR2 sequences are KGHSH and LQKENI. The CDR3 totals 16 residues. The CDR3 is CASSQRLAGATDTQYF. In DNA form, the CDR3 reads TGTGCCAGCTCACAGCGACTAGCGGGAGCCACAGATACGCAGTATTTT.

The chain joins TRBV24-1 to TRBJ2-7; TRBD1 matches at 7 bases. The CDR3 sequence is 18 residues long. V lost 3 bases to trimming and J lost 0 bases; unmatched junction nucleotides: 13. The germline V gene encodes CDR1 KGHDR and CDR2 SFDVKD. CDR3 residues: CATSDTCFSGTASYEQYF. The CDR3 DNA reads TGTGCCACCAGTGATACTTGTTTTTCCGGGACAGCCTCCTACGAGCAGTACTTC.

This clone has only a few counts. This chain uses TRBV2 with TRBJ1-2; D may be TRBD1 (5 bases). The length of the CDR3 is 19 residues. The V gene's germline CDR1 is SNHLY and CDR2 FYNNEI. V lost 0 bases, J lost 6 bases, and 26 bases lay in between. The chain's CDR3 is CASSEAPFFGARRRDGYTF. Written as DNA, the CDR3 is TGTGCCAGCAGTGAAGCGCCCTTCTTCGGGGCGAGGAGGCGAGATGGCTACACCTTC.

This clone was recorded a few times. As DNA, the CDR3 is TGTGCCAGCAGTGCCAGAGTGCCGGGACTAGCAGAAAACATTCAGTACTTC. Amino acids: CASSARVPGLAENIQYF. This chain uses TRBV25-1 with TRBJ2-4; the match to TRBD2 covers 9 bases. The ends lost 4 bases at V and 5 bases at J; junction bases unmatched: 12. The germline CDR1 and CDR2 sequences are MGHDK and SYGVNS. The CDR3 is 17 amino acids. The full variable domain, in which reference TRBV25-1 and TRBJ2-4 provide the parts outside the CDR3, is EADIYQTPRYLVIGTGKKITLECSQTMGHDKMYWYQQDPGMELHLIHYSYGVNSTEKGDLSSESTVSRIRTEHFPLTLESARPSHTSQYLCASSARVPGLAENIQYFGAGTRLSVL.

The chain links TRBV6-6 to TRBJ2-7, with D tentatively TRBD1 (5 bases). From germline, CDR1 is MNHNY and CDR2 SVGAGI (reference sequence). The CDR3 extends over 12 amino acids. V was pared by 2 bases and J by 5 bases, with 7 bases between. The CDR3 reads CASSYRGDEQYF. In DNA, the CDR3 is TGTGCCAGCAGTTACAGGGGCGACGAGCAGTACTTC.

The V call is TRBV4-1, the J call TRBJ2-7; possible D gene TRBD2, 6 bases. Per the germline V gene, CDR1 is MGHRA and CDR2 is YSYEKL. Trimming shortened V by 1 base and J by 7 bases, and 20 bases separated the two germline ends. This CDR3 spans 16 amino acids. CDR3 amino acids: CASSQGPRPGSGEQYF. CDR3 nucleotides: TGCGCCAGCAGCCAAGGACCCCGTCCCGGGAGTGGGGAGCAGTACTTC.

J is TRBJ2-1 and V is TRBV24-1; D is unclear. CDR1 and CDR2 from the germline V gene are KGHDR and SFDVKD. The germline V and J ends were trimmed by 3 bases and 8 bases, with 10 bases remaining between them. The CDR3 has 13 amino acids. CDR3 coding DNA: TGTGCCACCAGTGATCGCGGTCTCGATGAGCAGTTCTTC. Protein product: CATSDRGLDEQFF.

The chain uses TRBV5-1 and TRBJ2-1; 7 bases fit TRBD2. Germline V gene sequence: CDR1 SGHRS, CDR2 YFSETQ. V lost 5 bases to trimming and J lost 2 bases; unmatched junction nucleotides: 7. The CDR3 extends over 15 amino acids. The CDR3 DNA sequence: TGCGCCAGCAGACTCGGGGGGAGCACCTACAATGAGCAGTTCTTC. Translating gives CASRLGGSTYNEQFF. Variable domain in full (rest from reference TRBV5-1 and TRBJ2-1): KAGVTQTPRYLIKTRGQQVTLSCSPISGHRSVSWYQQTPGQGLQFLFEYFSETQRNKGNFPGRFSGRQFSNSRSEMNVSTLELGDSALYLCASRLGGSTYNEQFFGPGTRLTVL.

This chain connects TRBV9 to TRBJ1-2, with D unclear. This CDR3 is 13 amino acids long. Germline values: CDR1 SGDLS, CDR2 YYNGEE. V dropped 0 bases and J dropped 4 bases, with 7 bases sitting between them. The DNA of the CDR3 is TGTGCCAGCAGCGTAGCCCACTCCTATGGCTACACCTTC. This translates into CASSVAHSYGYTF.

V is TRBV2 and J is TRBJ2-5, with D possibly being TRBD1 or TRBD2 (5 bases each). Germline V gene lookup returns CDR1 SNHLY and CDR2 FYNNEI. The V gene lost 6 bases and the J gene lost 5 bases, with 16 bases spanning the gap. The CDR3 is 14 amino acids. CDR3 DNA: TGTGCCAGCAGGGGGGAGTGGAGTGAGGAGACCCAGTACTTC. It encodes CASRGEWSEETQYF.

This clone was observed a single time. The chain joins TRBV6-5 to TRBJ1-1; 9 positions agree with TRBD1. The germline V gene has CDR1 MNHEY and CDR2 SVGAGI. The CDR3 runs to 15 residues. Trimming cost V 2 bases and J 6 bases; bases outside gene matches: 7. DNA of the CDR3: TGTGCCAGCAGTTACCCGGGACAGGGTCATCCTGAAGCTTTCTTT. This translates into CASSYPGQGHPEAFF.

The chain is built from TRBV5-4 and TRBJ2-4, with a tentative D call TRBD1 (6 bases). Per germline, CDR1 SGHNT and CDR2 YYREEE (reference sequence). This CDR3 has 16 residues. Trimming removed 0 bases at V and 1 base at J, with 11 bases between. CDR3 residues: CASSLDRVAAKNIQYF. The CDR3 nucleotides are TGTGCCAGCAGCTTGGACAGGGTTGCGGCCAAAAACATTCAGTACTTC.

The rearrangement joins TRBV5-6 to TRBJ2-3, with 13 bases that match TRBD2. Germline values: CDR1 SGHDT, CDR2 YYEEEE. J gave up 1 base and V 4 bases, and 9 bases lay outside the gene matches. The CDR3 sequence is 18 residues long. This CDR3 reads CASSEGLAGAFGTDTQYF. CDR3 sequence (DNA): TGTGCCAGCAGCGAAGGACTAGCGGGAGCATTCGGCACAGATACGCAGTATTTT.

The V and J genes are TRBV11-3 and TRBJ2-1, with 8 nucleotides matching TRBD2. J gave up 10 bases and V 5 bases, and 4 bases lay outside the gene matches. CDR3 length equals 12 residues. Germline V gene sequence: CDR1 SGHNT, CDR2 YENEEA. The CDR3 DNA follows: TGTGCCAGCAGCATCTCGGGGGGGGAGCAGTTCTTC. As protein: CASSISGGEQFF.

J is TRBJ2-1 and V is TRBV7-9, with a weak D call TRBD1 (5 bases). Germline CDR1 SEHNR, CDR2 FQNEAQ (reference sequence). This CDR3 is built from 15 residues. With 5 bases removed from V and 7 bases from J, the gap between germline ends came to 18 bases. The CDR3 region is CASSPLPRVGNEQFF. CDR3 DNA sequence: TGTGCCAGCAGCCCGCTTCCCAGGGTGGGGAATGAGCAGTTCTTC.

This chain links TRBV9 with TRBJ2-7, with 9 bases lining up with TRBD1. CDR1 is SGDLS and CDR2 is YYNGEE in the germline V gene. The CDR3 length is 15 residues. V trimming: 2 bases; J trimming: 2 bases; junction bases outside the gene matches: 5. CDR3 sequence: CASSVGTGPPYEQYF. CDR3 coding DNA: TGTGCCAGCAGCGTCGGGACAGGGCCCCCCTACGAGCAGTACTTC.

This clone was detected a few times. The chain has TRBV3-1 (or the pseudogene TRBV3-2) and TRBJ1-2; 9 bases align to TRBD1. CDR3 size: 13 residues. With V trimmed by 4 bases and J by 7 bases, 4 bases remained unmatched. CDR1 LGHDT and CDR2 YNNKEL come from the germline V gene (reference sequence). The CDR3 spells CASSPQGALGYTF. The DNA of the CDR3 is TGTGCCAGCAGCCCACAGGGGGCGCTTGGCTACACCTTC.